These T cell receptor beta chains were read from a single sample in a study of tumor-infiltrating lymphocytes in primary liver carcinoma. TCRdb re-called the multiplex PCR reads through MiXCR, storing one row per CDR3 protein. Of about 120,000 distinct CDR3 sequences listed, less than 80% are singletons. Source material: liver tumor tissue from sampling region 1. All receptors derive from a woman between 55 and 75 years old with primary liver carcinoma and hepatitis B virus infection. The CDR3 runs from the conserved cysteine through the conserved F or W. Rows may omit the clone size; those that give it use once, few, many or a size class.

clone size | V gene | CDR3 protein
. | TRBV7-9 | CANSETGDSYGYTF
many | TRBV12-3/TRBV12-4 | CASLQREGDTQYF
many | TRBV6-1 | CASSEYTSSYNEQFF
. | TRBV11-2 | CASSQGLAGGRIYEQYF
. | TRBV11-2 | CTISSGTMGEQYF
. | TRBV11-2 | CASNQDSRYREQFF
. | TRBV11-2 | CASSSVRVYLHGYTF
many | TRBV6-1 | CASRTSGSYEQYF
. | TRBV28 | CASSPEGYKIYIGYTF
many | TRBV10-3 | CAIRPPGQGAQQYF
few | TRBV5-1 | CASSLEASGPGEQYF
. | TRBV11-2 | CARSLVGSTDTQYF
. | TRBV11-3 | CASSLGTSGKLEEFF
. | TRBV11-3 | CISSLGAGGFEQFF
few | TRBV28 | CASSLLGQAGNIQYF
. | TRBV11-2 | CASSQDGQRNERLF
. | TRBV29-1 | CSVQTVTGDDNEQFF
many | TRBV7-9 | CASSPGLAAKNIQYF
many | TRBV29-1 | CSAGTGNYGCTF
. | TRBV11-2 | CTSSSRDRVLDEQFF
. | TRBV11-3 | CGSSLEPGGAWVQYF
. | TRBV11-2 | CASSPQRFSPYEHYF
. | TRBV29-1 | CSIEVGKNSPLHF
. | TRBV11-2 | CASGQTSGASNEQFF
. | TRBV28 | CASSFTKGYTNTEAFF
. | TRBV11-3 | CASSFNRNTGELFF
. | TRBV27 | CASSLYRGGADYGYTF
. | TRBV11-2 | CASSLELAGSWEQFF
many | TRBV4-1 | CASSQQDGRNQPQHF
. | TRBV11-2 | CTGSFDSALQYF
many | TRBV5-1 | CASSGDRASYTEAFF
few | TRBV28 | CASSVPGQGGDTQYF
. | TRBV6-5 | CASSYSRTGGYGYSF
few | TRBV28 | CASSPVRGGANTGELFF
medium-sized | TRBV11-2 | CASSLGTGDGYTF
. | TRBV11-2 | CSSSPGLAGLDTQYF
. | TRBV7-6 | CASSLSPSTDTQYF
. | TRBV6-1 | CASSDFWRARLAQETHYF